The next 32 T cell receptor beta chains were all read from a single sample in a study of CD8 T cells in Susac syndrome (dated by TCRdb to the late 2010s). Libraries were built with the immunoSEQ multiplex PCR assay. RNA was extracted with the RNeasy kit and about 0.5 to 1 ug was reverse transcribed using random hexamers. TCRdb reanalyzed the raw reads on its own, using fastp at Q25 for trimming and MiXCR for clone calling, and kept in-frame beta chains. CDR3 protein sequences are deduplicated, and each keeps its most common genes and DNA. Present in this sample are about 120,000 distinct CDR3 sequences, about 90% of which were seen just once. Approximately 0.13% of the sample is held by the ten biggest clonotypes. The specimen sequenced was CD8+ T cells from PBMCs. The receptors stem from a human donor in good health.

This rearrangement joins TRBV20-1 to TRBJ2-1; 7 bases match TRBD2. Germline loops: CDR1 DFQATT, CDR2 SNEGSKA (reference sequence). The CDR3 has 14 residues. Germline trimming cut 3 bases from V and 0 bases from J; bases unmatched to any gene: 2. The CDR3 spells CSASRGSSYNEQFF. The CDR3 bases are TGCAGTGCTAGTCGCGGGAGCTCCTACAATGAGCAGTTCTTC.

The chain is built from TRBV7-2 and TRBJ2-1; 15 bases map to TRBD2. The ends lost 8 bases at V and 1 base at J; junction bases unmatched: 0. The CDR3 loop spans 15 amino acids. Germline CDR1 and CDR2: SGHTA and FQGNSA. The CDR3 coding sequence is TGTGCCAGCGGACTAGCGGGAGGGTCCTACAATGAGCAGTTCTTC. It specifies CASGLAGGSYNEQFF.

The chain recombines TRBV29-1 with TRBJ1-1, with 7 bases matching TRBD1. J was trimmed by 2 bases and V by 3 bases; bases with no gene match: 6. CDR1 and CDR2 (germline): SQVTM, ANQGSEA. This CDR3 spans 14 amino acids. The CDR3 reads CSVDGRGYNTEAFF. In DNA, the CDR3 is TGCAGCGTTGATGGCAGGGGGTACAACACTGAAGCTTTCTTT.

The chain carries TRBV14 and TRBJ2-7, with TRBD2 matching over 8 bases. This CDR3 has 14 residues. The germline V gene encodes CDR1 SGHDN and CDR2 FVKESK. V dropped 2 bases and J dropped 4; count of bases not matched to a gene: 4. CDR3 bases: TGTGCCAGCAGCCAACCGACTAGCGCATACGAGCAGTACTTC. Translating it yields CASSQPTSAYEQYF.

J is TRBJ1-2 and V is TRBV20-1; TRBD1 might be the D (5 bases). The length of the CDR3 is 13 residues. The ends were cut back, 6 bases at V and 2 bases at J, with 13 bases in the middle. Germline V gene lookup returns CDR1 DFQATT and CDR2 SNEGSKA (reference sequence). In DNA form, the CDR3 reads TGCAGTGCCGGCCGGGACGAAAACTATGGCTACACCTTC. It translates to CSAGRDENYGYTF.

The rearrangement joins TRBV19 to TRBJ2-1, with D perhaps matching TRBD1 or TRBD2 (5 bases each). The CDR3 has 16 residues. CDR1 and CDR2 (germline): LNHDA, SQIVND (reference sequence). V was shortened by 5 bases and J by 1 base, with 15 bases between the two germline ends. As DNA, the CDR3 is TGTGCCAGTAGTGTGTCAGGGACCCTTTCCTACAATGAGCAGTTCTTC. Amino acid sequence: CASSVSGTLSYNEQFF.

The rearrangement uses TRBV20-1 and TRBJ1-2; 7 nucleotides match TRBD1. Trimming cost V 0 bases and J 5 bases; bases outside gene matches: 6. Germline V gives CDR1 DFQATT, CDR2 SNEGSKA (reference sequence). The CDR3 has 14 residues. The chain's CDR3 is CSARDGTAMYGYTF. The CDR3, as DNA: TGCAGTGCTAGAGACGGGACAGCTATGTATGGCTACACCTTC.

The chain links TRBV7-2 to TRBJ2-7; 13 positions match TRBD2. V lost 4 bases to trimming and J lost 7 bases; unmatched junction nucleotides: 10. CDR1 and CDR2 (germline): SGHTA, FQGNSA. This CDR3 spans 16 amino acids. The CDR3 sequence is CASSSWTSGSVLEQYF. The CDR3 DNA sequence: TGTGCCAGCAGCTCCTGGACTAGCGGGAGTGTTTTGGAGCAGTACTTC.

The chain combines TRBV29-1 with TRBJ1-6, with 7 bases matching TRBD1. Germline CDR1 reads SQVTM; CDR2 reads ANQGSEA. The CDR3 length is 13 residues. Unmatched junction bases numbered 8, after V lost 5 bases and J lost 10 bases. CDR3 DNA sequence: TGCAGCGTTTCAGGGGGGGGAGGGTCACCCCTCCACTTT. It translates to CSVSGGGGSPLHF.

CDR3 amino acids: CASSYVTGYGNTIYF. The CDR3 nucleotides are TGTGCCAGCAGTTACGTTACAGGTTACGGAAACACCATATATTTT. The chain combines TRBV6-6 with TRBJ1-3; D perhaps matches TRBD1 (5 bases). Germline loops: CDR1 MNHNY, CDR2 SVGAGI (reference sequence). V was cut by 2 bases and J by 4 bases, with 12 bases left in between. This CDR3 comprises 15 residues.

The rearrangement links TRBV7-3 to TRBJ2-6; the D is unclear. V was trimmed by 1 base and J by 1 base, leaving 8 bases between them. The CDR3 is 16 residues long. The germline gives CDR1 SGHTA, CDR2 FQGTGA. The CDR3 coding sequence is TGTGCCAGCAGCTTAATTTCCGGATCTGGGGCCAACGTCCTGACTTTC. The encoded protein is CASSLISGSGANVLTF.

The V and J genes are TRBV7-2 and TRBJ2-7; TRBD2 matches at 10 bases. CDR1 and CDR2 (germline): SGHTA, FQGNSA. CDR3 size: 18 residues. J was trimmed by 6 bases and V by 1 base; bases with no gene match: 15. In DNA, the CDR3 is TGTGCCAGCAGCTTAGGTCCTAGCGGGAGCCGGAATCGCCGCGAGCAGTACTTC. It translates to CASSLGPSGSRNRREQYF. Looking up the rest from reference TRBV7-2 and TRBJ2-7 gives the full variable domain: GAGVSQSPSNKVTEKGKDVELRCDPISGHTALYWYRQSLGQGLEFLIYFQGNSAPDKSGLPSDRFSAERTGGSVSTLTIQRTQQEDSAVYLCASSLGPSGSRNRREQYFGPGTRLTVT.

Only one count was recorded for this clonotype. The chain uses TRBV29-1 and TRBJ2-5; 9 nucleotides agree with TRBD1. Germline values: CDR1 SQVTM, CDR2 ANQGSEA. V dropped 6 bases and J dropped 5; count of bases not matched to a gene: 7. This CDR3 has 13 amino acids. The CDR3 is CSVDTGGWETQYF. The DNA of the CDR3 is TGCAGCGTAGATACAGGGGGCTGGGAGACCCAGTACTTC.

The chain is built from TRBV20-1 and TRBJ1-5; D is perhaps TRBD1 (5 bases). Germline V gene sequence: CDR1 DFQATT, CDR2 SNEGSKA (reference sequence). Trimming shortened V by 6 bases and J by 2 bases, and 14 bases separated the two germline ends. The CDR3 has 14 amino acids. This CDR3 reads CSAQGTVGNQPQHF. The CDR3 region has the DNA TGCAGTGCCCAGGGTACTGTTGGCAATCAGCCCCAGCATTTT.

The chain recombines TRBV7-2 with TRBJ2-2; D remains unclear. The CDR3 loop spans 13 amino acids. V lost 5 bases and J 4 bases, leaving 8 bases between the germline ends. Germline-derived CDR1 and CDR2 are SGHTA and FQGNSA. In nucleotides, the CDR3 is TGTGCCAGCAGCCCCCAGGCCACCGGGGAGCTGTTTTTT. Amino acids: CASSPQATGELFF. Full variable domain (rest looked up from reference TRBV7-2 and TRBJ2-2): GAGVSQSPSNKVTEKGKDVELRCDPISGHTALYWYRQSLGQGLEFLIYFQGNSAPDKSGLPSDRFSAERTGGSVSTLTIQRTQQEDSAVYLCASSPQATGELFFGEGSRLTVL.

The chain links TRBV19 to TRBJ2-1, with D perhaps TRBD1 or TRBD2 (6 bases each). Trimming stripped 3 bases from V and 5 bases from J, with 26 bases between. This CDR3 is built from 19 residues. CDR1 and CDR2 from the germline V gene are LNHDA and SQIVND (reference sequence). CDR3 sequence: CASSISSLFSGGAHNEQFF. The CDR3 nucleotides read TGTGCCAGTAGTATCTCTTCGCTCTTTTCCGGGGGCGCGCACAATGAGCAGTTCTTC.

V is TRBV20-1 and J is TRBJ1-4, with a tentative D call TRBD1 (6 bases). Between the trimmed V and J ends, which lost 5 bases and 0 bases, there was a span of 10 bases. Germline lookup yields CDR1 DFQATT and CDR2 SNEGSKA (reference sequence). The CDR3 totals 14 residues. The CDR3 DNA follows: TGCAGTGCTGGTAGGGGGGCAACTAATGAAAAACTGTTTTTT. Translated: CSAGRGATNEKLFF.

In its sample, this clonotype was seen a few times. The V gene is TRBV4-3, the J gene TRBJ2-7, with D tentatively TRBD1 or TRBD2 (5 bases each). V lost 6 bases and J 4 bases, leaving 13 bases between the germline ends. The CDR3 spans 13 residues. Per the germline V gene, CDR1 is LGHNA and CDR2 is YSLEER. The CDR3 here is CASSQTGGYEQYF. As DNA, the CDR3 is TGCGCCAGCAGTCAAACTGGGGGTTACGAGCAGTACTTC.

The CDR3 sequence: CASTRTGPNSPLHF. The CDR3 region has the DNA TGTGCCAGCACCAGGACAGGCCCCAATTCACCCCTCCACTTT. V and J are TRBV6-2 or TRBV6-3 and TRBJ1-6, with 7 positions matching TRBD1. The germline V gene encodes CDR1 MNHEY and CDR2 SVGEGT. V shed 7 bases, J shed 7 bases, and the junction held 7 bases outside the gene matches. The CDR3 covers 14 residues.

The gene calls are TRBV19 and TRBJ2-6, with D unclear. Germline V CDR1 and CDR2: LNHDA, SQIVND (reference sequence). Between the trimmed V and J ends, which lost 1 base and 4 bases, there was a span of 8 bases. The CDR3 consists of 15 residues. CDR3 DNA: TGTGCCAGTAGTATAGGGGGTGACGGGGCCAACGTCCTGACTTTC. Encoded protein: CASSIGGDGANVLTF.

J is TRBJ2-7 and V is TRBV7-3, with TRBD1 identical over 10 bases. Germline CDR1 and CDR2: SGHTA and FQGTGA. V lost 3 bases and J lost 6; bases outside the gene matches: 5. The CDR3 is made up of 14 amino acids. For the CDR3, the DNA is TGTGCCAGCAGCTTCCGGGACAGGGGACGCGAGCAGTACTTC. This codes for CASSFRDRGREQYF.

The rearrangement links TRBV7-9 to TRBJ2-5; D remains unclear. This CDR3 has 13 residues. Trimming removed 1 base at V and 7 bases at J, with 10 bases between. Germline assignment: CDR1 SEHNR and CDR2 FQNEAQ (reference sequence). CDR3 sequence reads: CASSLGYPGTQYF. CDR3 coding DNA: TGTGCCAGCAGCTTAGGCTATCCCGGGACCCAGTACTTC.

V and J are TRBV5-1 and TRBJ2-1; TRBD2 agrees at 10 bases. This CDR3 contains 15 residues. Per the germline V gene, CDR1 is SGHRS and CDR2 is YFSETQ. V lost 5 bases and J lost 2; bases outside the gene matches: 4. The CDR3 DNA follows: TGCGCCAGCAGTTCAAGCGGGGGGGCCTACAATGAGCAGTTCTTC. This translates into CASSSSGGAYNEQFF. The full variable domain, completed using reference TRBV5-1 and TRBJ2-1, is KAGVTQTPRYLIKTRGQQVTLSCSPISGHRSVSWYQQTPGQGLQFLFEYFSETQRNKGNFPGRFSGRQFSNSRSEMNVSTLELGDSALYLCASSSSGGAYNEQFFGPGTRLTVL.

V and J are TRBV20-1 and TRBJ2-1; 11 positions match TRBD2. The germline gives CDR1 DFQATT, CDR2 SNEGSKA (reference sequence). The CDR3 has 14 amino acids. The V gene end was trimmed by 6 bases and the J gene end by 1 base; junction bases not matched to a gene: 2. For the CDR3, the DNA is TGCAGTGCGGGGACTAGCGGTTCCTACAATGAGCAGTTCTTC. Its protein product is CSAGTSGSYNEQFF.

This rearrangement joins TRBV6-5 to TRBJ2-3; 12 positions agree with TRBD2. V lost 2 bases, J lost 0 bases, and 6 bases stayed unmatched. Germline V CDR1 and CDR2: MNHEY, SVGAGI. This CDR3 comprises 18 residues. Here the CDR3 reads CASSYRTSGGISTDTQYF. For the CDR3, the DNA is TGTGCCAGCAGTTACCGAACTAGCGGGGGGATCAGCACAGATACGCAGTATTTT.

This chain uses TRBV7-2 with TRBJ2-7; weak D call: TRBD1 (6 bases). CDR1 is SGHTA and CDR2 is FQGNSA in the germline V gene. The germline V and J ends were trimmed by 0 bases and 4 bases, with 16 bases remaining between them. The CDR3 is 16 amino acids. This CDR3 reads CASSLASADSKYEQYF. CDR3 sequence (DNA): TGTGCCAGCAGCTTAGCGTCTGCGGACAGTAAATACGAGCAGTACTTC.

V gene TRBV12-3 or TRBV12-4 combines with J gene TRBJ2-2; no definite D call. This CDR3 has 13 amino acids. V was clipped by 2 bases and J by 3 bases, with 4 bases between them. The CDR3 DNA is TGTGCCAGCAGTTTATCTGACACCGGGGAGCTGTTTTTT. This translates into CASSLSDTGELFF.

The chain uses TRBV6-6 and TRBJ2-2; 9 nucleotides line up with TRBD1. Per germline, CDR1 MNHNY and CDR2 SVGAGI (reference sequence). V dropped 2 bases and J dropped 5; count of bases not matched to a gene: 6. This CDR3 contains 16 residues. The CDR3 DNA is TGTGCCAGCAGTTACCCGGGACAGGGTGGGACCGGGGAGCTGTTTTTT. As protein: CASSYPGQGGTGELFF.

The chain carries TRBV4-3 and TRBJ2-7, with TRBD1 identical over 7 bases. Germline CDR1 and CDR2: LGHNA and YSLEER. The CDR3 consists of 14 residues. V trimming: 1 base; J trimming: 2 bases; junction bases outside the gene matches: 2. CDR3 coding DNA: TGCGCCAGCAGCCAAGCCGACAGGGCCTACGAGCAGTACTTC. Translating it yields CASSQADRAYEQYF.

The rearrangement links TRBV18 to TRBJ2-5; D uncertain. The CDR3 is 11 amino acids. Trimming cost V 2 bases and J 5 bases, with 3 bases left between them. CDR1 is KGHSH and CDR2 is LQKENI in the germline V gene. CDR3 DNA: TGTGCCAGCTCACCATCGGAGACCCAGTACTTC. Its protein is CASSPSETQYF.

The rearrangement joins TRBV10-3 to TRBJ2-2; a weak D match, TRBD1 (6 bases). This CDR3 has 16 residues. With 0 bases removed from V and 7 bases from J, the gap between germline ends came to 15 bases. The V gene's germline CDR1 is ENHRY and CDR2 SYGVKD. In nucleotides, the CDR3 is TGTGCCATCAGTGAGTCCCTCCGGGACACCGACGGGGAGCTGTTTTTT. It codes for CAISESLRDTDGELFF.

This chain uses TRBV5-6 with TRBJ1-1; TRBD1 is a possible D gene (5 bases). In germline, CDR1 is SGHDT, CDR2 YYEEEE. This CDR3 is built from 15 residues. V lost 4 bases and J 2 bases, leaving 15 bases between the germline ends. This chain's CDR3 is CASSLRGRTNTEAFF. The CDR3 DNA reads TGTGCCAGCAGCCTACGAGGGCGGACAAACACTGAAGCTTTCTTT.